This T cell receptor beta chain was observed in a study of siplizumab effects on memory and regulatory T cells. Study-wide context: Paired reactions compared siplizumab at 1 ug/mL with no drug, using mixed lymphocyte reactions.

Turning to this clone: Antigen specificity is unknown.

The assay was immunoSEQ multiplex PCR, and TCRdb's table has in-frame clones only and misses some. Of about 14,000 clones listed, about 49% are singletons. Coculturing was carried out on the mixed lymphocyte reaction cells. It lasted about 6 days and was done at 37°C. The labelling of responder PBMCs with CFSE and of stimulator PBMCs with Violet Dye preceded their 1:1 mixing. CDR3 length: 18 residues. In germline, CDR1 is SGHNT, CDR2 YENEEA. The ends lost 0 bases at V and 7 bases at J; junction bases unmatched: 16. The TCR was taken from a human donor in good health; the cells came from an allogeneic mixed lymphocyte reaction. Sequencing was performed on CFSE-low (dividing) CD4+ T cells sorted from an allogeneic mixed lymphocyte reaction. The chain carries TRBV11-3 and TRBJ1-1; 8 nucleotides agree with TRBD1. The CDR3 bases are TGTGCCAGCAGCTTAGAGTGGCGGAACGGACAGGGAAGAGGTGAAGCTTTCTTT. It yields the protein CASSLEWRNGQGRGEAFF.